The entry below gives a single T cell receptor beta chain sequence along with its context. Antigen specificity is unknown. Use of 60 Vbeta and 13 Jbeta primers characterized the PCR. Measured with immunoSEQ multiplex PCR; TCRdb has only the in-frame clones, and not every one. Among fewer than 200,000 clones, roughly 80% were seen once, and the ten largest hold roughly 4.7%. Unrecorded immune exposures were likely, despite nominal health at sampling. The data were taken from a study of cytomegalovirus exposure and HLA in healthy donors. Broader study findings: Cytomegalovirus-associated status was assigned to some 180 TCR beta chains. For TCR beta chains, V- and J-gene trimming was later linked to a missense DCLRE1C variant.

The V end was cut by 2 bases, the J end by 6 bases, with 14 bases between. The CDR3 length is 14 residues. The germline V gene has CDR1 MNHEY and CDR2 SMNVEV (reference sequence). The chain carries TRBV27 and TRBJ2-7, with a possible D match to TRBD1 (6 bases). This TCR was sampled from a man aged 25 to 45 in good health and CMV-seronegative. Sequencing used PBMCs. CDR3 DNA sequence: TGTGCCAGCAGTTTAATGGGACAAACGGGCGAGCAGTACTTC. Residues: CASSLMGQTGEQYF.